This T cell receptor (beta chain) was recovered during a study of T-cell reconstitution after alpha-beta-depleted transplantation in children. Per germline, CDR1 SQVTM and CDR2 ANQGSEA. CDR3 length: 17 amino acids. The junction had 8 bases not matched to a gene; V was cut back by 4 bases and J by 0 bases. Unique molecular identifiers were incorporated when the TCRbeta library was constructed. TCRdb redid the calling of the PCR reads with MiXCR, one entry per CDR3 protein. The top ten hold around a tenth of the sample, which has some 290,000 distinct CDR3 sequences, about a tenth seen once. The chain recombines TRBV29-1 with TRBJ2-1; 11 nucleotides align to TRBD2. The source material was PBMCs from the stem cell graft donor, sampled from the stem cell graft. The sequence came from a human donor who donated a stem cell graft to a child with SCID. CDR3 nucleotide sequence: TGCAGCGTTGCGGGGCTAGCGGGGGGAAGCTCCTACAATGAGCAGTTCTTC. This codes for CSVAGLAGGSSYNEQFF.